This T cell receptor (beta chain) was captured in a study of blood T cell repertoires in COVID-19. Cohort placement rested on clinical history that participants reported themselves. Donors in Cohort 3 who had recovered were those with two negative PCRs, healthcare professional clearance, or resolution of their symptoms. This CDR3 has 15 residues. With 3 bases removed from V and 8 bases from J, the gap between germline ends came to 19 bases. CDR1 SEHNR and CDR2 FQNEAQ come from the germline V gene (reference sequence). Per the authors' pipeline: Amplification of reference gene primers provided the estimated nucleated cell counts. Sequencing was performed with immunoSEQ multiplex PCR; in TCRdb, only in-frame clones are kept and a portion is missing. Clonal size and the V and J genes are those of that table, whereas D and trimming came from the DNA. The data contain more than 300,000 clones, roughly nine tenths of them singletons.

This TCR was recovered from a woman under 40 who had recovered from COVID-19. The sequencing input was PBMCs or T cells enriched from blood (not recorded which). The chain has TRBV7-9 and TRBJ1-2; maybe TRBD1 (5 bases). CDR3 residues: CASSFSGPRAQGYTF. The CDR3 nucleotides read TGTGCCAGCAGCTTTAGCGGCCCCAGGGCGCAGGGCTACACCTTC. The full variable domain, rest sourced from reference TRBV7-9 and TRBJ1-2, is DTGVSQNPRHKITKRGQNVTFRCDPISEHNRLYWYRQTLGQGPEFLTYFQNEAQLEKSRLLSDRFSAERPKGSFSTLEIQRTEQGDSAMYLCASSFSGPRAQGYTFGSGTRLTVV.